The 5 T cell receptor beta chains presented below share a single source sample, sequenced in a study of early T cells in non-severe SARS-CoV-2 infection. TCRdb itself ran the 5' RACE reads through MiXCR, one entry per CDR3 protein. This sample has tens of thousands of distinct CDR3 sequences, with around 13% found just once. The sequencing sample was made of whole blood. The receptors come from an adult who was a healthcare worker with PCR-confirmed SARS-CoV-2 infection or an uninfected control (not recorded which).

In nucleotides, the CDR3 is TGTGCCGCCCAAGTAGGACTAGCGGGACCAGATACGCAGTATTTT. Translation gives CAAQVGLAGPDTQYF. The J gene is TRBJ2-3, the V gene TRBV10-3; 12 bases map to TRBD2. The trim removed 11 bases at V and 4 bases at J, leaving 10 bases unmatched. Germline V CDR1 and CDR2: ENHRY, SYGVKD. This CDR3 is built from 15 residues.

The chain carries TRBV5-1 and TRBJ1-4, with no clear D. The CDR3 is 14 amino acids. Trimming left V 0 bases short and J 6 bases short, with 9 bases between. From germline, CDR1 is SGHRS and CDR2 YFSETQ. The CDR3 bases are TGCGCCAGCAGCTTGGCGCTGGCGGATGAAAAACTGTTTTTT. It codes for CASSLALADEKLFF.

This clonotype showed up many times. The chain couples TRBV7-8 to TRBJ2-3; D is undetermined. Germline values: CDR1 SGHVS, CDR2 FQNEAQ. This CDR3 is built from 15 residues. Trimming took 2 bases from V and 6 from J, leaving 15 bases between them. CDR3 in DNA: TGTGCCAGCAGCTTAACTCGAGGCATCGCGGATACGCAGTATTTT. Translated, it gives CASSLTRGIADTQYF.

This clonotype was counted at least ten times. This CDR3 reads CASSYSLRTGQFRDIQYF. Written as DNA, the CDR3 is TGTGCCAGCAGTTACTCACTAAGAACTGGACAGTTTCGTGACATTCAGTACTTC. This rearrangement joins TRBV6-6 to TRBJ2-4; possible D gene TRBD1, 6 bases. Trimming stripped 0 bases from V and 8 bases from J, with 23 bases between. Germline lookup yields CDR1 MNHNY and CDR2 SVGAGI (reference sequence). The CDR3 sequence is 18 residues long.

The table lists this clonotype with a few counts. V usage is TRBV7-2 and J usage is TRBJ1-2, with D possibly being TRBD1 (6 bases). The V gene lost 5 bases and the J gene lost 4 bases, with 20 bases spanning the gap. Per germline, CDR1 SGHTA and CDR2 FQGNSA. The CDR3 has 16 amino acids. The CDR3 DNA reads TGTGCCAGCAGCCGAGATCCCCAGGGGCGCGGCTATGGCTACACCTTC. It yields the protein CASSRDPQGRGYGYTF.